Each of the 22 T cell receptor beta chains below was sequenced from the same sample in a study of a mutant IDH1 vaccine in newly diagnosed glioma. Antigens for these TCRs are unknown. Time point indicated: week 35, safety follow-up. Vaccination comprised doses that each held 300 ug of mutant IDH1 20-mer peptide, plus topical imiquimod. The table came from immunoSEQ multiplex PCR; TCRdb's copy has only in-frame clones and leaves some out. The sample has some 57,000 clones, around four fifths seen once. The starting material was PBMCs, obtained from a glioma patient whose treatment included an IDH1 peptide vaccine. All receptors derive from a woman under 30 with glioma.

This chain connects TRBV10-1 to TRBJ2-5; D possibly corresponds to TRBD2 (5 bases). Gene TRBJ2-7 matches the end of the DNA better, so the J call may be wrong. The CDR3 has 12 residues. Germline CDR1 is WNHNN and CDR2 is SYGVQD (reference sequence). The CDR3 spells CASSEGGYEQYF. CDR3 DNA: TGCGCCAGCAGTGAAGGAGGCTACGAGCAGTACTTC.

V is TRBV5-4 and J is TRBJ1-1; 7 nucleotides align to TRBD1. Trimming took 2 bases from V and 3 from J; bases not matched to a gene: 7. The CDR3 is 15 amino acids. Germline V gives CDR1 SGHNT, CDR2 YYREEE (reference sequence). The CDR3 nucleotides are TGTGCCAGCAGCTTAGGGGGCAGGATAGACACTGAAGCTTTCTTT. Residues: CASSLGGRIDTEAFF.

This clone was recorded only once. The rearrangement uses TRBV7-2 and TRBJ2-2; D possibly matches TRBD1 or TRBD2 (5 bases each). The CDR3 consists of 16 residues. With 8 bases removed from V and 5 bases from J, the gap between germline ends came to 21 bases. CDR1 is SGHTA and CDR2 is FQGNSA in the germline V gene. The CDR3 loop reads CASSGTFDLRTGELFF. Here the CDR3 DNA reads TGTGCCAGCTCCGGGACGTTTGACCTCAGAACCGGGGAGCTGTTTTTT.

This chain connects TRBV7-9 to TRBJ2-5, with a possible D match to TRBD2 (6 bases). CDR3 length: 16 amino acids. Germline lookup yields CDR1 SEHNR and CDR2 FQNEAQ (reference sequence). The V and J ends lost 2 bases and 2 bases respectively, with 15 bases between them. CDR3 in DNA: TGTGCCAGCAGCTTAAATCCCCCCGGGGGACAAGAGACCCAGTACTTC. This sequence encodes CASSLNPPGGQETQYF.

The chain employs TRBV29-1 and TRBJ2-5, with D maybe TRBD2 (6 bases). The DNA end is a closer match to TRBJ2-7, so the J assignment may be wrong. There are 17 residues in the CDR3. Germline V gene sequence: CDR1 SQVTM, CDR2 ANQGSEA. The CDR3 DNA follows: TGCAGCGTTGAAGGTAGAGGCGGGATAGGGCTTCCGGACGAGCAGTACTTC. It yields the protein CSVEGRGGIGLPDEQYF.

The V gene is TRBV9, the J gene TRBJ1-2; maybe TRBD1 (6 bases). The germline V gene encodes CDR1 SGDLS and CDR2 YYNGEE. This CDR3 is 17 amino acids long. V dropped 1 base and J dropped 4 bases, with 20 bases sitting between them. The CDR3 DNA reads TGTGCCAGCAGCGTACCAGGGGCCCACTCAGGCCTCTATGGCTACACCTTC. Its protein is CASSVPGAHSGLYGYTF.

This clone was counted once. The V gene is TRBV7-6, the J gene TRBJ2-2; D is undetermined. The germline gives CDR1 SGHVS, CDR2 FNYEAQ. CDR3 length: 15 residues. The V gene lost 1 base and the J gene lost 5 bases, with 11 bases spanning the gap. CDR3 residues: CASSLDGSQTGELFF. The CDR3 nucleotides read TGTGCCAGCAGCTTAGACGGTAGTCAGACCGGGGAGCTGTTTTTT.

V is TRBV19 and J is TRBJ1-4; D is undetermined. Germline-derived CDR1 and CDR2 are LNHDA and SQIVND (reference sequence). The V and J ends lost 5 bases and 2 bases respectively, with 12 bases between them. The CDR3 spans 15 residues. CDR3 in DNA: TGTGCCAGTAGTCCCGGGAGGCGGACTAATGAAAAACTGTTTTTT. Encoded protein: CASSPGRRTNEKLFF.

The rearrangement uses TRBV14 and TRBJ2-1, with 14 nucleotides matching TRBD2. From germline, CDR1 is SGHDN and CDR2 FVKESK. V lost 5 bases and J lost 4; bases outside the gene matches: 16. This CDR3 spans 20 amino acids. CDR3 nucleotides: TGTGCCAGCAGCGCCCGACTAGCGGGGGGGGTGAGGGTCCCGTACAATGAGCAGTTCTTC. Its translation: CASSARLAGGVRVPYNEQFF. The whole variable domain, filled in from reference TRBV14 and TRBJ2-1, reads EAGVTQFPSHSVIEKGQTVTLRCDPISGHDNLYWYRRVMGKEIKFLLHFVKESKQDESGMPNNRFLAERTGGTYSTLKVQPAELEDSGVYFCASSARLAGGVRVPYNEQFFGPGTRLTVL.

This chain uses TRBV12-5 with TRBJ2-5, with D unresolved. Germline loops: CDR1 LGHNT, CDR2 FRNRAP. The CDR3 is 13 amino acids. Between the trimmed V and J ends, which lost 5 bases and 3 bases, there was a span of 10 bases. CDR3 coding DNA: TGTGCTAGTGGTCAGGACCTTGAAGAGACCCAGTACTTC. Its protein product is CASGQDLEETQYF.

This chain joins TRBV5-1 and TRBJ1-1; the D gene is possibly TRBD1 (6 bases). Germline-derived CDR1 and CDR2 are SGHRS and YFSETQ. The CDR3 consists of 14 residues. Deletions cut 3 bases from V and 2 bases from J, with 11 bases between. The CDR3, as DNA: TGCGCCAGCAGCTCGGACAGAATTAACACTGAAGCTTTCTTT. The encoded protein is CASSSDRINTEAFF.

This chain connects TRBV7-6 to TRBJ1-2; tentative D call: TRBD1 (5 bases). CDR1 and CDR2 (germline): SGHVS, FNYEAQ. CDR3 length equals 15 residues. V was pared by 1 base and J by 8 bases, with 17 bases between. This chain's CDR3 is CASSLGGVQAGGYTF. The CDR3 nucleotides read TGTGCCAGCAGCTTAGGGGGTGTACAGGCGGGAGGCTACACCTTC.

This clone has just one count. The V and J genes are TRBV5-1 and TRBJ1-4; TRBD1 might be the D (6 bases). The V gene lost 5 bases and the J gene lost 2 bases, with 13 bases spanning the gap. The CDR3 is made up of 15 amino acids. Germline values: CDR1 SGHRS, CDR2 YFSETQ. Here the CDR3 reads CASSFTDRTNEKLFF. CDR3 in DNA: TGCGCCAGCAGTTTCACCGACAGGACTAATGAAAAACTGTTTTTT.

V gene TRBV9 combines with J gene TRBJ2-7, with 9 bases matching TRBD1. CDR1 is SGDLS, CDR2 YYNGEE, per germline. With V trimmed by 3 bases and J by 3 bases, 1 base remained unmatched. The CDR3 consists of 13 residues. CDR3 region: CASSEGQGYEQYF. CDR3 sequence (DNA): TGTGCCAGCAGCGAGGGACAGGGCTACGAGCAGTACTTC.

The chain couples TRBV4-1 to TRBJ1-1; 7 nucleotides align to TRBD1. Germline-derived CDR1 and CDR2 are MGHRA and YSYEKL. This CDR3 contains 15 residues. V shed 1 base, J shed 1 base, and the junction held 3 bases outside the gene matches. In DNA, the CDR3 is TGCGCCAGCAGCCAAGCGGAGGGGGCGAACACTGAAGCTTTCTTT. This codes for CASSQAEGANTEAFF.

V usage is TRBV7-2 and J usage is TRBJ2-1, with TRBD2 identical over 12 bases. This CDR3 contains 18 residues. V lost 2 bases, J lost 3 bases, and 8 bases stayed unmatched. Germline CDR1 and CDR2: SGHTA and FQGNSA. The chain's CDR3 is CASSLPSSGGANYNEQFF. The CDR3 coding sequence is TGTGCCAGCAGCTTACCCTCTAGCGGGGGGGCTAACTACAATGAGCAGTTCTTC. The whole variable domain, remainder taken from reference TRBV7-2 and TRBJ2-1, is GAGVSQSPSNKVTEKGKDVELRCDPISGHTALYWYRQSLGQGLEFLIYFQGNSAPDKSGLPSDRFSAERTGGSVSTLTIQRTQQEDSAVYLCASSLPSSGGANYNEQFFGPGTRLTVL.

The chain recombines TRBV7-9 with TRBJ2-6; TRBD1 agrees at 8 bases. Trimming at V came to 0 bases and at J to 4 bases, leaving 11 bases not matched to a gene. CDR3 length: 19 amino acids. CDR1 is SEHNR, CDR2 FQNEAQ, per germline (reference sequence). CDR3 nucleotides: TGTGCCAGCAGCTTAGCTCGGACAGGGCCAGGACAGGGGGCCAACGTCCTGACTTTC. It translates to CASSLARTGPGQGANVLTF.

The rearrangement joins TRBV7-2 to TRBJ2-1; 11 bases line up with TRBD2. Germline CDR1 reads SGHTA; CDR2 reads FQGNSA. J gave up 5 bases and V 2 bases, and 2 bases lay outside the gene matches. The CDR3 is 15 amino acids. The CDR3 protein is CASSLTSGGHNEQFF. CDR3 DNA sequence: TGTGCCAGCAGCTTAACTAGCGGGGGCCACAATGAGCAGTTCTTC.

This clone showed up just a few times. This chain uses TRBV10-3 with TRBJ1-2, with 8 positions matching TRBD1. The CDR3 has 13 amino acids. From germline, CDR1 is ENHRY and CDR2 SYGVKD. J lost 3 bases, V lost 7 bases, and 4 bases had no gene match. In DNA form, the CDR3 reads TGTGCCATCAAAGTGACAGGGGACTATGGCTACACCTTC. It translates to CAIKVTGDYGYTF.

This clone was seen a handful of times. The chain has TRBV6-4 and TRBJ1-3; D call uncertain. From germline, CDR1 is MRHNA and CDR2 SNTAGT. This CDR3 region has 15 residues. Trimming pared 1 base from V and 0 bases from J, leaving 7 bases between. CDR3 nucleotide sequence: TGTGCCAGCAGTGACTTATGGCTCTCTGGAAACACCATATATTTT. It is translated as CASSDLWLSGNTIYF.

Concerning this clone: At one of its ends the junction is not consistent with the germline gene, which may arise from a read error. This CDR3 reads CASSFAGTSSEQYF. The CDR3 DNA is TGTGCCAGCAGCTTTGCCGGGACATCCTCCGAGCAGTACTTC. This chain links TRBV9 with TRBJ2-7, with D possibly being TRBD1 (6 bases). CDR1 SGDLS and CDR2 YYNGEE come from the germline V gene. The CDR3 is made up of 14 amino acids.

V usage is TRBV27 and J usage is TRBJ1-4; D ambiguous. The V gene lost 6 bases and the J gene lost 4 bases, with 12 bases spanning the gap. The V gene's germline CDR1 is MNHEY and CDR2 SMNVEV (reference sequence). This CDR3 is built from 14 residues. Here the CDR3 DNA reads TGTGCCAGCAGCTTAGGGCGGATTAATGAAAAACTGTTTTTT. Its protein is CASSLGRINEKLFF. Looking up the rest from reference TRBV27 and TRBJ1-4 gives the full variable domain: EAQVTQNPRYLITVTGKKLTVTCSQNMNHEYMSWYRQDPGLGLRQIYYSMNVEVTDKGDVPEGYKVSRKEKRNFPLILESPSPNQTSLYFCASSLGRINEKLFFGSGTQLSVL.